Listed below are T cell receptor beta chains from one sample, sequenced in a study of graft-versus-host responses after intestinal transplantation. The data were produced by immunoSEQ multiplex PCR, yet TCRdb's version contains in-frame clones alone and is incomplete. The sample has 80,000 to 100,000 clones; roughly 92% are singletons. The antigens of these receptors remain unknown. Material: unstimulated CD4+ T cells sorted from spleen or lymph node cells, obtained before intestinal transplant. Every receptor here comes from a human donor who received an intestinal transplant. CDR3s include the opening cysteine and the closing phenylalanine or tryptophan. A D gene is named only where the DNA matches it firmly. Some rows have no size entry. The others give once, few or many, or a class for an expanded clone.

j_call: TRBJ2-5; v_call: TRBV7-8; cdr3_length: 15; d_call: -; clone_size: -; cdr3_aa: CASSGPIGVQETQYF; cdr3_nt: TGTGCCAGCAGCGGCCCGATCGGGGTACAAGAGACCCAGTACTTC
j_call: TRBJ2-7; v_call: TRBV5-1; cdr3_length: 15; d_call: TRBD2; clone_size: once; cdr3_aa: CASSRTSGSINEQYF; cdr3_nt: TGCGCCAGCAGCAGGACTAGCGGGAGTATAAACGAGCAGTACTTC
j_call: TRBJ2-7; v_call: TRBV29-1; cdr3_length: 17; d_call: TRBD2; clone_size: -; cdr3_aa: CSVYTTGPSGRPYEQYF; cdr3_nt: TGCAGCGTGTACACGACAGGGCCTAGCGGGAGACCGTACGAGCAGTACTTC
j_call: TRBJ1-1; v_call: TRBV25-1; cdr3_length: 13; d_call: TRBD1; clone_size: -; cdr3_aa: CASTSRGQGPVFF; cdr3_nt: TGTGCCAGCACCTCAAGAGGACAGGGGCCCGTTTTCTTT
j_call: TRBJ2-3; v_call: TRBV30; cdr3_length: 15; d_call: TRBD2; clone_size: -; cdr3_aa: CAWSSSGKGTDTQYF; cdr3_nt: TGTGCCTGGAGCTCTAGCGGGAAAGGCACAGATACGCAGTATTTT
j_call: TRBJ2-1; v_call: TRBV18; cdr3_length: 16; d_call: -; clone_size: -; cdr3_aa: CASSPPGLSSYNEQFF; cdr3_nt: TGTGCCAGCTCACCACCTGGACTTAGCTCCTACAATGAGCAGTTCTTC
j_call: TRBJ2-1; v_call: TRBV6-1; cdr3_length: 13; d_call: TRBD1; clone_size: -; cdr3_aa: CASGGDRGNEQFF; cdr3_nt: TGTGCCAGCGGGGGAGACAGGGGAAATGAGCAGTTCTTC
j_call: TRBJ1-5; v_call: TRBV7-2; cdr3_length: 14; d_call: TRBD1; clone_size: -; cdr3_aa: CASSLTGAYQPQHF; cdr3_nt: TGTGCCAGCAGCTTGACAGGGGCGTATCAGCCCCAGCATTTT
j_call: TRBJ1-6; v_call: TRBV30; cdr3_length: 13; d_call: TRBD1; clone_size: -; cdr3_aa: CACRGQGYSPLHF; cdr3_nt: TGTGCCTGCCGGGGACAGGGGTATTCACCCCTCCACTTT
j_call: TRBJ2-7; v_call: TRBV9; cdr3_length: 16; d_call: -; clone_size: -; cdr3_aa: CASSVGNLRGGDEQYF; cdr3_nt: TGTGCCAGCAGCGTAGGCAATCTGAGGGGGGGGGACGAGCAGTACTTC
j_call: TRBJ2-2; v_call: TRBV7-3; cdr3_length: 15; d_call: -; clone_size: -; cdr3_aa: CASSLPPGSGGELFF; cdr3_nt: TGTGCCAGCAGCTTACCCCCGGGGTCCGGCGGGGAGCTGTTTTTT
j_call: TRBJ1-3; v_call: TRBV19; cdr3_length: 14; d_call: -; clone_size: few; cdr3_aa: CASQVTSSGNTIYF; cdr3_nt: TGTGCCAGCCAAGTAACCAGCTCTGGAAACACCATATATTTT
j_call: TRBJ1-2; v_call: TRBV19; cdr3_length: 13; d_call: TRBD1; clone_size: -; cdr3_aa: CASSGQGAFGYTF; cdr3_nt: TGTGCCAGTAGCGGACAGGGGGCGTTCGGCTACACCTTC
j_call: TRBJ2-7; v_call: TRBV27; cdr3_length: 11; d_call: -; clone_size: -; cdr3_aa: CASSSSYEQYF; cdr3_nt: TGTGCCAGCAGTTCTAGCTACGAGCAGTACTTC
j_call: TRBJ1-2; v_call: TRBV30; cdr3_length: 13; d_call: TRBD1; clone_size: -; cdr3_aa: CAWSTGGAYGYTF; cdr3_nt: TGTGCCTGGAGTACAGGGGGTGCATATGGCTACACCTTC
j_call: TRBJ2-2; v_call: TRBV27; cdr3_length: 16; d_call: TRBD1; clone_size: -; cdr3_aa: CASRLTGTANTGELFF; cdr3_nt: TGTGCCAGCAGACTTACCGGGACAGCGAATACCGGGGAGCTGTTTTTT
j_call: TRBJ1-2; v_call: TRBV25-1; cdr3_length: 12; d_call: -; clone_size: -; cdr3_aa: CASSEGQTLYTF; cdr3_nt: TGTGCCAGCAGTGAAGGACAGACCCTCTACACCTTC
j_call: TRBJ2-7; v_call: TRBV7-2; cdr3_length: 15; d_call: -; clone_size: -; cdr3_aa: CASSFPAGYSYEQYF; cdr3_nt: TGTGCCAGCAGCTTTCCCGCAGGGTACTCCTACGAGCAGTACTTC
j_call: TRBJ1-6; v_call: TRBV6-5; cdr3_length: 15; d_call: -; clone_size: -; cdr3_aa: CASSFHLPTDSPLHF; cdr3_nt: TGTGCCAGCAGTTTCCACCTTCCCACGGATTCACCCCTCCACTTT
j_call: TRBJ1-1; v_call: TRBV7-6; cdr3_length: 12; d_call: -; clone_size: -; cdr3_aa: CASSSGGSEAFF; cdr3_nt: TGTGCCAGCAGTTCGGGTGGTAGTGAAGCTTTCTTT
j_call: TRBJ1-4; v_call: TRBV5-5; cdr3_length: 16; d_call: -; clone_size: -; cdr3_aa: CASSLDSGRGNEKLFF; cdr3_nt: TGTGCCAGCAGCTTGGATTCAGGGAGGGGGAATGAAAAACTGTTTTTT
j_call: TRBJ2-3; v_call: TRBV7-9; cdr3_length: 14; d_call: TRBD2; clone_size: -; cdr3_aa: CASSFSGAINTQYF; cdr3_nt: TGTGCCAGCAGCTTTAGCGGGGCTATAAATACGCAGTATTTT
j_call: TRBJ1-2; v_call: TRBV2; cdr3_length: 15; d_call: TRBD1; clone_size: -; cdr3_aa: CASSFPGQGAVGYTF; cdr3_nt: TGTGCCAGCAGTTTTCCGGGACAGGGGGCGGTAGGCTACACCTTC
j_call: TRBJ2-3; v_call: TRBV6-5; cdr3_length: 13; d_call: TRBD1; clone_size: -; cdr3_aa: CASTGQGARPEYF; cdr3_nt: TGTGCCAGCACCGGACAGGGGGCCCGCCCGGAGTATTTT
j_call: TRBJ2-1; v_call: TRBV7-2; cdr3_length: 15; d_call: TRBD2; clone_size: -; cdr3_aa: CASSASGGAYNEQFF; cdr3_nt: TGTGCCAGCAGCGCAAGCGGGGGGGCCTACAATGAGCAGTTCTTC
j_call: TRBJ1-6; v_call: TRBV5-1; cdr3_length: 16; d_call: TRBD1; clone_size: once; cdr3_aa: CASSPLPGQGNSPLHF; cdr3_nt: TGCGCCAGCAGTCCGCTACCGGGACAGGGGAATTCACCCCTCCACTTT
j_call: TRBJ1-3; v_call: TRBV9; cdr3_length: 18; d_call: TRBD1; clone_size: -; cdr3_aa: CASSVGVTGKVSGNTIYF; cdr3_nt: TGTGCCAGCAGCGTAGGAGTGACAGGGAAGGTCTCTGGAAACACCATATATTTT
j_call: TRBJ2-3; v_call: TRBV9; cdr3_length: 13; d_call: TRBD2; clone_size: -; cdr3_aa: CASSVVREGTQYF; cdr3_nt: TGTGCCAGCAGCGTAGTTCGGGAGGGTACGCAGTATTTT
j_call: TRBJ2-7; v_call: TRBV15; cdr3_length: 17; d_call: TRBD2; clone_size: -; cdr3_aa: CATSRDRGTSGRYEQYF; cdr3_nt: TGTGCCACCAGCAGAGATCGAGGGACTAGCGGGAGATACGAGCAGTACTTC
j_call: TRBJ1-6; v_call: TRBV5-5; cdr3_length: 16; d_call: -; clone_size: -; cdr3_aa: CASSPRTSGVDSPLHF; cdr3_nt: TGTGCCAGCAGCCCCCGGACGTCGGGGGTGGATTCACCCCTCCACTTT
j_call: TRBJ2-5; v_call: TRBV5-1; cdr3_length: 13; d_call: TRBD2; clone_size: once; cdr3_aa: CASSTGGKETQYF; cdr3_nt: TGCGCCAGCAGCACCGGGGGGAAAGAGACCCAGTACTTC
j_call: TRBJ1-1; v_call: TRBV5-1; cdr3_length: 16; d_call: TRBD1; clone_size: -; cdr3_aa: CASSRGTGSMNTEAFF; cdr3_nt: TGCGCCAGCAGCCGGGGGACAGGATCTATGAACACTGAAGCTTTCTTT
j_call: TRBJ1-6; v_call: TRBV11-3; cdr3_length: 13; d_call: -; clone_size: -; cdr3_aa: CASSSNPTSPLHF; cdr3_nt: TGTGCCAGCAGCTCGAACCCTACTTCACCCCTCCACTTT
j_call: TRBJ1-4; v_call: TRBV21-1; cdr3_length: 17; d_call: -; clone_size: -; cdr3_aa: CASSKGGGPIFNEKLFF; cdr3_nt: TGTGCCAGCAGCAAAGGGGGGGGGCCGATCTTTAATGAAAAACTGTTTTTT
j_call: TRBJ1-1; v_call: TRBV28; cdr3_length: 17; d_call: TRBD1; clone_size: -; cdr3_aa: CASSLYGTGTYNTEAFF; cdr3_nt: TGTGCCAGCAGTTTATATGGGACAGGGACCTATAACACTGAAGCTTTCTTT
j_call: TRBJ1-2; v_call: TRBV6-5; cdr3_length: 14; d_call: -; clone_size: -; cdr3_aa: CASCSGPGFYGYTF; cdr3_nt: TGTGCCAGTTGCTCGGGTCCGGGATTTTATGGCTACACCTTC
j_call: TRBJ2-3; v_call: TRBV9; cdr3_length: 17; d_call: TRBD2; clone_size: -; cdr3_aa: CASSVVPPGGSTDTQYF; cdr3_nt: TGTGCCAGCAGCGTAGTCCCTCCGGGAGGGAGCACAGATACGCAGTATTTT
j_call: TRBJ1-6; v_call: TRBV5-6; cdr3_length: 15; d_call: TRBD1; clone_size: -; cdr3_aa: CASSLRDSYNSPLHF; cdr3_nt: TGTGCCAGCAGCTTGAGGGACAGCTATAATTCACCCCTCCACTTT
j_call: TRBJ2-1; v_call: TRBV14; cdr3_length: 15; d_call: TRBD2; clone_size: -; cdr3_aa: CASSRGLAGGSEQFF; cdr3_nt: TGTGCCAGCAGCCGCGGACTAGCGGGGGGTTCTGAGCAGTTCTTC
j_call: TRBJ1-1; v_call: TRBV20-1; cdr3_length: 11; d_call: -; clone_size: -; cdr3_aa: CSARTGTEAFF; cdr3_nt: TGCAGTGCTCGAACGGGCACTGAAGCTTTCTTT
j_call: TRBJ2-3; v_call: TRBV15; cdr3_length: 18; d_call: TRBD2; clone_size: -; cdr3_aa: CATSRDYTSGRRADTQYF; cdr3_nt: TGTGCCACCAGCAGAGATTACACTAGCGGGAGAAGGGCAGATACGCAGTATTTT
j_call: TRBJ2-5; v_call: TRBV6-5; cdr3_length: 14; d_call: TRBD1; clone_size: -; cdr3_aa: CASSHRDRDETQYF; cdr3_nt: TGTGCCAGCAGTCACCGGGACAGGGACGAGACCCAGTACTTC
j_call: TRBJ2-2; v_call: TRBV6-5; cdr3_length: 15; d_call: TRBD1; clone_size: once; cdr3_aa: CASSSTGGAPGELFF; cdr3_nt: TGTGCCAGCAGTTCGACAGGGGGCGCCCCCGGGGAGCTGTTTTTT
j_call: TRBJ2-5; v_call: TRBV7-2; cdr3_length: 15; d_call: TRBD2; clone_size: -; cdr3_aa: CASSLTSGGAKTQYF; cdr3_nt: TGTGCCAGCAGCCTCACTAGCGGGGGGGCGAAGACCCAGTACTTC
j_call: TRBJ1-4; v_call: TRBV9; cdr3_length: 16; d_call: -; clone_size: -; cdr3_aa: CASSVGQTATNEKLFF; cdr3_nt: TGTGCCAGCAGCGTAGGACAGACTGCAACTAATGAAAAACTGTTTTTT
j_call: TRBJ1-2; v_call: TRBV30; cdr3_length: 13; d_call: -; clone_size: -; cdr3_aa: CAWSRVRNYGYTF; cdr3_nt: TGTGCCTGGAGTAGAGTTCGGAACTATGGCTACACCTTC
j_call: TRBJ1-1; v_call: TRBV7-2; cdr3_length: 14; d_call: TRBD1; clone_size: once; cdr3_aa: CASSLIPQGVEAFF; cdr3_nt: TGTGCCAGCAGCTTAATCCCACAGGGGGTGGAAGCTTTCTTT
j_call: TRBJ2-1; v_call: TRBV15; cdr3_length: 14; d_call: TRBD1; clone_size: -; cdr3_aa: CATSRTGAYNEQFF; cdr3_nt: TGTGCCACCAGCAGGACAGGGGCCTACAATGAGCAGTTCTTC
j_call: TRBJ1-3; v_call: TRBV7-5; cdr3_length: 16; d_call: -; clone_size: -; cdr3_aa: CARSLEGFLPGNTIYF; cdr3_nt: TGTGCCAGAAGCTTAGAGGGGTTTCTACCTGGAAACACCATATATTTT
j_call: TRBJ2-1; v_call: TRBV7-2; cdr3_length: 19; d_call: TRBD2; clone_size: -; cdr3_aa: CASSPPGGGALPRYNEQFF; cdr3_nt: TGTGCCAGCAGCCCCCCTGGCGGGGGGGCCCTCCCGAGATACAATGAGCAGTTCTTC
j_call: TRBJ1-2; v_call: TRBV6-1; cdr3_length: 17; d_call: TRBD1; clone_size: -; cdr3_aa: CASSEAPGTGFNYGYTF; cdr3_nt: TGTGCCAGCAGTGAAGCGCCCGGGACAGGCTTTAACTATGGCTACACCTTC
j_call: TRBJ2-7; v_call: TRBV28; cdr3_length: 13; d_call: TRBD1; clone_size: -; cdr3_aa: CASSPRQGGEQYF; cdr3_nt: TGTGCCAGCAGCCCGAGACAGGGCGGCGAGCAGTACTTC
j_call: TRBJ2-1; v_call: TRBV5-1; cdr3_length: 18; d_call: TRBD2; clone_size: -; cdr3_aa: CASSLGVAGGQSRNEQFF; cdr3_nt: TGCGCCAGCAGCTTGGGGGTTGCGGGAGGGCAAAGTCGCAATGAGCAGTTCTTC
j_call: TRBJ2-2; v_call: TRBV5-4; cdr3_length: 18; d_call: -; clone_size: -; cdr3_aa: CASSLGPGYGENTGELFF; cdr3_nt: TGTGCCAGCAGCTTGGGGCCCGGATACGGGGAAAACACCGGGGAGCTGTTTTTT